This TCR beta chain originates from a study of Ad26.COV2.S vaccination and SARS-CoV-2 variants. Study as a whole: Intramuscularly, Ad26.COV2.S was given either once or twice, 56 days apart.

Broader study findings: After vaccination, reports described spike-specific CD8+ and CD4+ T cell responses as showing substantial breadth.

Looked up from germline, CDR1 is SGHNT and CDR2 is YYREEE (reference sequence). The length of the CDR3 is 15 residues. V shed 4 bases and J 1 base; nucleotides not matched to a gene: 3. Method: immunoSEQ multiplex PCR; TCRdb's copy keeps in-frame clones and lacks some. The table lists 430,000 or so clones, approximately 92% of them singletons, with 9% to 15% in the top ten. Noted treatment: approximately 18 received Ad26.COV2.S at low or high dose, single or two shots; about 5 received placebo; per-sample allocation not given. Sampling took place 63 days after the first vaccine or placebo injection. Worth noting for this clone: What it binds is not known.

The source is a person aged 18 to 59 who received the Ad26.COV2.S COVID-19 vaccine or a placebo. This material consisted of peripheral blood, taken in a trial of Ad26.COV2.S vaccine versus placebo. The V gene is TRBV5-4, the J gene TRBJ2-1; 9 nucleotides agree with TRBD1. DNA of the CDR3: TGTGCCAGCAGCCCCGGGACAGGGTCCTACAATGAGCAGTTCTTC. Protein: CASSPGTGSYNEQFF.